These T cell receptor beta chains were read from a single sample in a study of OX40 agonist ivuxolimab in advanced cancers. Assay used: immunoSEQ multiplex PCR; TCRdb lists only in-frame clones, some missing. The sample includes about 58,000 clones, 70% to 90% seen only once; the top ten take approximately 0.8%. The sample was CD4+ or CD8+ T cells sorted from blood, taken in a trial of the OX40 agonist ivuxolimab. The receptor source for this set is an adult with an advanced solid tumor such as melanoma, head and neck, liver or kidney cancer. The CDR3 runs from the conserved cysteine through the conserved F or W. Fields, in order: J gene, D gene, clone size, V gene, CDR3 DNA, CDR3 protein. D genes are given only for firm matches. Expanded clones are given a class, and other clones once, few, many or no size at all.

TRBJ1-5	TRBD1	NA	TRBV5-1	TGCGCCAGCAGCTTGGAGGCAGGGGGCCGTCAGCCCCAGCATTTT	CASSLEAGGRQPQHF
TRBJ2-3	TRBD1	NA	TRBV5-1	TGCGCCAGCAGCTGGGACAGGATATCAGATACGCAGTATTTT	CASSWDRISDTQYF
TRBJ2-6	NA	NA	TRBV19	TGTGCCACCGCCAGTAGCTCTGGGGCCAACGTCCTGACTTTC	CATASSSGANVLTF
TRBJ1-2	NA	NA	TRBV14	TGTGCCAGCAGCCAAGGAAGAGTGGGCTACACCTTC	CASSQGRVGYTF
TRBJ2-2	NA	NA	TRBV7-2	TGTGCCAGCACCCTATACCCAGGGGTCACCGGGGAGCTGTTTTTT	CASTLYPGVTGELFF
TRBJ1-2	NA	NA	TRBV7-2	TGTGCCAGCAGCCCCCTTGGGAATGGCTACACCTTC	CASSPLGNGYTF
TRBJ2-2	NA	once	TRBV5-1	TGCGCCAGCAGCCTACAGGGGAACACCGGGGAGCTGTTTTTT	CASSLQGNTGELFF
TRBJ2-1	TRBD2	NA	TRBV19	TGTGCCAGTAGTATAAGTTTCTGGAGACTAGCGGGGGGTAATGAGCAGTTCTTC	CASSISFWRLAGGNEQFF
TRBJ2-5	NA	NA	TRBV10-3	TGTGCCATCAGTGAGTCGTATGGATTCCAAGAGACCCAGTACTTC	CAISESYGFQETQYF
TRBJ1-2	NA	NA	TRBV27	TGTGCCAGCAGTTTTCTCGGACCGGGGCGCGGAGATGGCTACACCTTC	CASSFLGPGRGDGYTF
TRBJ1-2	TRBD1	NA	TRBV27	TGTGCCAGCAGCCCGCAGGGGGACGGTGGCTACACCTTC	CASSPQGDGGYTF
TRBJ1-1	TRBD1	NA	TRBV19	TGTGCCAGTAGTATCTCAGGGGGCTTGAACACTGAAGCTTTCTTT	CASSISGGLNTEAFF
TRBJ2-1	TRBD2	NA	TRBV4-1	TGCGCCAGCAGCCCCACCTCGACTAGCGGGAGGCCCAATGAGCAGTTCTTC	CASSPTSTSGRPNEQFF
TRBJ2-7	NA	NA	TRBV5-5	TGTGCCAGCAGCTTGCTGGTTCCCCCTATCTACGAGCAGTACTTC	CASSLLVPPIYEQYF
TRBJ2-6	NA	NA	TRBV7-2	TGTGCCAGCATCCTACTGAGCTCTGGGGCCAACGTCCTGACTTTC	CASILLSSGANVLTF
TRBJ2-5	TRBD1	few	TRBV30	TGTGCCTGGTCCCCTGGCGGGACAGGGGTCCAAGAGACCCAGTACTTC	CAWSPGGTGVQETQYF
TRBJ2-7	NA	once	TRBV7-2	TGTGCCAGCAGCGGGGGACAAGCCTACGAGCAGTACTTC	CASSGGQAYEQYF
TRBJ2-5	TRBD2	NA	TRBV7-2	TGTGCCAGCACCTTCGGACTAGCGGGGGGGATCCAAGAGACCCAGTACTTC	CASTFGLAGGIQETQYF
TRBJ1-2	NA	once	TRBV18	TGTGCCAGCTCCCCCGCCTTGAATTACGCGGGACCTAATGGCTACACCTTC	CASSPALNYAGPNGYTF
TRBJ2-3	TRBD2	NA	TRBV19	TGTGCCAGTAGTCTCGGGGGACTAGTCACAGATACGCAGTATTTT	CASSLGGLVTDTQYF
TRBJ1-2	NA	NA	TRBV7-9	TGTGCCAGCAGCTTAGCCCTTACTGGAGGCTACACCTTC	CASSLALTGGYTF
TRBJ2-6	NA	NA	TRBV19	TGTGCCAGTAGCTACTCCGGACGGTGGGGGGCCAACGTCCTGACTTTC	CASSYSGRWGANVLTF
TRBJ1-2	NA	NA	TRBV2	TGTGCCAGCAATGGGGAGGCGCGGAACTATGGCTACACCTTC	CASNGEARNYGYTF
TRBJ2-6	TRBD1	NA	TRBV23-1	TGCGCCAGCAGTCCCTCCGGGACAGGGGAGGGTGGGGCCAACGTCCTGACTTTC	CASSPSGTGEGGANVLTF
TRBJ2-1	TRBD2	NA	TRBV2	TGTGCCAGCAGAACTAGCGGGGGTGCCTACAATGAGCAGTTCTTC	CASRTSGGAYNEQFF
TRBJ2-1	TRBD2	NA	TRBV5-6	TGTGCCAGCAGCCCGGGACTAGGACTTATAGGTGAGCAGTTCTTC	CASSPGLGLIGEQFF
TRBJ1-6	NA	few	TRBV5-4	TGTGCCAGCAGCTTGTACGGGAACAATTCACCCCTCCACTTT	CASSLYGNNSPLHF
TRBJ1-5	NA	NA	TRBV2	TGTGCCAGCAGTGGGGGGTGGGCCCAGCATTTT	CASSGGWAQHF
TRBJ1-1	NA	NA	TRBV5-1	TGCGCCAGCAGCTTGGTTGGCGAGAACACTGAAGCTTTCTTT	CASSLVGENTEAFF
TRBJ1-5	NA	NA	TRBV5-5	TGTGCCAGCAGCTTGGCGGGGAGTCAGCCCCAGCATTTT	CASSLAGSQPQHF
TRBJ2-3	NA	NA	TRBV9	TGTGCCAGCAGCGTAGGAGTGGGCACAGATACGCAGTATTTT	CASSVGVGTDTQYF
TRBJ2-7	NA	NA	TRBV6-5	TGTGCCAGCAGTCACAGGGAGGGGGCCTACGAGCAGTACTTC	CASSHREGAYEQYF
TRBJ1-4	NA	few	TRBV7-6	TGTGCCAGCAGCCACTTTAGGGGGGCAACTAATGAAAAACTGTTTTTT	CASSHFRGATNEKLFF
TRBJ2-6	NA	NA	TRBV23-1	TGCGCCAGCAGTCAATCGGCAAGGGACGACGTCCTGACTTTC	CASSQSARDDVLTF
TRBJ1-6	NA	NA	TRBV4-1	TGCGCCAGCAGCCACCTGGGGAGTTTCATTAATAATTCACCCCTCCACTTT	CASSHLGSFINNSPLHF
TRBJ2-2	TRBD2	NA	TRBV27	TGTGCCAGCAGTTTCGGAGCGGGGGGGAAATCCGGGGAGCTGTTTTTT	CASSFGAGGKSGELFF
TRBJ1-3	NA	NA	TRBV6-1	TGTGCCAGCAGCCGAGACAGCGTCTCTGGAAACACCATATATTTT	CASSRDSVSGNTIYF
TRBJ2-7	TRBD1	NA	TRBV30	TGTGCCTGGACCCTTATAGGGACAGGGGTCCGCGAGCAGTACTTC	CAWTLIGTGVREQYF
TRBJ2-3	NA	NA	TRBV19	TGTGCCAGTAGTATTCGGCTAGGGGCGGGTACGCAGTATTTT	CASSIRLGAGTQYF
TRBJ1-2	NA	few	TRBV4-3	TGCGCCAGCAGCCAAGTCTTGGGGCGCGGCTATGGCTACACCTTC	CASSQVLGRGYGYTF
TRBJ2-5	TRBD1	NA	TRBV6-1	TGTGCCAGCCTCACAGGGGGCAAAGAGACCCAGTACTTC	CASLTGGKETQYF
TRBJ1-5	NA	NA	TRBV19	TGTGCCAGTAGTATTAGGCTTCAGCCCCAGCATTTT	CASSIRLQPQHF
TRBJ2-5	TRBD1	NA	TRBV18	TGTGCCAGCTCCCGTTCGGGACAGGGAGGGGAGACCCAGTACTTC	CASSRSGQGGETQYF
TRBJ2-1	NA	NA	TRBV6-1	TGTGCCAGCAGTGTGCTTAATGAGCAGTTCTTC	CASSVLNEQFF
TRBJ2-7	TRBD1	once	TRBV6-5	TGTGCCAGCAGTTACACCCCGACCGGACAGGGGAGCGAGCAGTACTTC	CASSYTPTGQGSEQYF
TRBJ1-2	NA	few	TRBV6-5	TGTGCCAGCAGTCACAGGGTCAACTATGGCTACACCTTC	CASSHRVNYGYTF
TRBJ1-2	TRBD1	NA	TRBV19	TGTGCCAGTAGCTACCGACAGGGGATAAACTATGGCTACACCTTC	CASSYRQGINYGYTF
TRBJ2-3	NA	NA	TRBV7-1	TGTGCCAGCACTATACTAGCAGATACGCAGTATTTT	CASTILADTQYF
TRBJ1-6	NA	NA	TRBV15	TGTGCCACCGGTAGGAGCTCCTATAATTCACCCCTCCACTTT	CATGRSSYNSPLHF
TRBJ2-3	TRBD1	NA	TRBV27	TGTGCCAGCTTTAGACAGGGGCGAACAGATACGCAGTATTTT	CASFRQGRTDTQYF
TRBJ2-3	TRBD2	NA	TRBV4-2	TGTGCCAGCAGCCGGACGGCTAGCGGGAATCCCACAGATACGCAGTATTTT	CASSRTASGNPTDTQYF
TRBJ2-4	TRBD2	NA	TRBV2	TGTGCCAGCAGTGGACTAGCGGGAACCCTTTTC	CASSGLAGTLF
TRBJ1-5	NA	NA	TRBV7-9	TGTGCCAGCAGCTTAGAGGCCCCCCATAATCAGCCCCAGCATTTT	CASSLEAPHNQPQHF
TRBJ1-2	TRBD1	NA	TRBV6-5	TGTGCCAGCGGGGAGACAGGGACCAACTATGGCTACACCTTC	CASGETGTNYGYTF
TRBJ2-5	TRBD1	NA	TRBV29-1	TGCAGCGTTGGCCCGGGACAGAAAGAGACCCAGTACTTC	CSVGPGQKETQYF
TRBJ2-1	TRBD2	NA	TRBV5-1	TGCGCCAGCAGCTTGGTCCCGGGAGGGCTCCCCAATGAGCAGTTCTTC	CASSLVPGGLPNEQFF
TRBJ1-2	NA	NA	TRBV6-5	TGTGCCAGCACTCGGGGGGTGGGCGGCTACACCTTC	CASTRGVGGYTF
TRBJ1-1	NA	NA	TRBV7-8	TGTGCCAGCAGCTTAGGAGGGGCGGACACTGAAGCTTTCTTT	CASSLGGADTEAFF
TRBJ1-2	NA	NA	TRBV11-2	TGTGCCAGCAGCTTCTCAGGGGTCTCTGGCTACACCTTC	CASSFSGVSGYTF